The 30 T cell receptor beta chains reported below all come from one sample, sequenced in a study of blood T cell repertoires in COVID-19. The table came from immunoSEQ multiplex PCR; TCRdb's copy has only in-frame clones and leaves some out. The sample contains about 83,000 clones, around 80% of which appear only once. Source material: peripheral blood. These TCRs come from a woman of 80 years or more with active or convalescent COVID-19.

The genes are TRBV6-5 and TRBJ2-1; TRBD1 might be the D (8 bases). V was shortened by 4 bases and J by 5 bases, with 15 bases between the two germline ends. Germline V CDR1 and CDR2: MNHEY, SVGAGI. The CDR3 loop spans 15 amino acids. Here the CDR3 reads CASSLRQGTNNEQFF. CDR3 nucleotide sequence: TGTGCCAGCAGTTTAAGACAGGGGACTAACAATGAGCAGTTCTTC.

V usage is TRBV3-1 (or the pseudogene TRBV3-2) and J usage is TRBJ1-5; D remains unclear. This CDR3 region has 15 residues. The V gene's germline CDR1 is LGHDT and CDR2 YNNKEL (reference sequence). V dropped 1 base and J dropped 2 bases, with 9 bases sitting between them. CDR3 sequence reads: CASSQVGGGNQPQHF. The CDR3 DNA reads TGTGCCAGCAGCCAAGTCGGCGGAGGCAATCAGCCCCAGCATTTT.

The chain joins TRBV28 to TRBJ1-1; 8 bases match TRBD1. J was trimmed by 2 bases and V by 7 bases; bases with no gene match: 6. CDR3 length: 14 amino acids. Germline-derived CDR1 and CDR2 are MDHEN and SYDVKM. The CDR3 sequence: CASTLDRVNTEAFF. The DNA for the CDR3 is TGTGCCAGCACTCTGGACAGGGTAAACACTGAAGCTTTCTTT.

The DNA for the CDR3 is TGTGCCAGCAGTTTACTAGCGGGGGCGAACACCGGGGAGCTGTTTTTT. Translated, it gives CASSLLAGANTGELFF. The chain has TRBV6-2 or TRBV6-3 and TRBJ2-2; 11 bases align to TRBD2. In germline, CDR1 is MNHEY, CDR2 SVGEGT. J was trimmed by 0 bases and V by 4 bases; bases with no gene match: 1. This CDR3 region has 16 residues.

V is TRBV27 and J is TRBJ1-1, with 10 bases identical to TRBD1. V shed 7 bases, J shed 4 bases, and the junction held 3 bases outside the gene matches. The CDR3 has 13 amino acids. Germline lookup yields CDR1 MNHEY and CDR2 SMNVEV (reference sequence). The CDR3 region is CASNRQGATEAFF. In DNA form, the CDR3 reads TGTGCCAGCAATAGACAGGGGGCCACTGAAGCTTTCTTT.

The gene calls are TRBV7-2 and TRBJ2-3, with 7 bases matching TRBD2. The CDR3 runs 15 residues. Germline trimming cut 0 bases from V and 5 bases from J; bases unmatched to any gene: 5. Germline CDR1 and CDR2: SGHTA and FQGNSA. CDR3 amino acids: CASSLAGLVGDTQYF. CDR3 nucleotides: TGTGCCAGCAGCTTAGCAGGACTAGTGGGAGATACGCAGTATTTT.

This clone was observed once. The CDR3 DNA reads TGTGCCAGCAGCCGCGGGGGCAGCTCCTACGAGCAGTACTTC. Encoded protein: CASSRGGSSYEQYF. The chain uses TRBV11-1 and TRBJ2-7; D is possibly TRBD2 (7 bases). The CDR3 contains 14 residues. Trimming took 5 bases from V and 0 from J, leaving 11 bases between them. The germline gives CDR1 SGHAT, CDR2 FQDESV (reference sequence).

The rearrangement uses TRBV3-1 (or the pseudogene TRBV3-2) and TRBJ2-1; TRBD1 is a possible D gene (5 bases). CDR1 is LGHDT, CDR2 YNNKEL, per germline (reference sequence). CDR3 length: 14 amino acids. Between the trimmed V and J ends, which lost 4 bases and 3 bases, there was a span of 10 bases. Here the CDR3 reads CASSPGHLYNEQFF. DNA for the CDR3: TGTGCCAGCAGCCCCGGACATCTCTACAATGAGCAGTTCTTC.

The J gene is TRBJ1-6, the V gene TRBV7-8; 8 bases agree with TRBD1. The CDR3 contains 14 residues. Germline assignment: CDR1 SGHVS and CDR2 FQNEAQ. Trimming at V came to 5 bases and at J to 9 bases, leaving 6 bases not matched to a gene. The CDR3 sequence is CASSHRGGGSPLHF. The CDR3 DNA sequence: TGTGCCAGCAGCCACAGGGGGGGCGGTTCACCCCTCCACTTT.

J is TRBJ2-7 and V is TRBV7-9, with 9 bases fitting TRBD1. V shed 4 bases, J shed 4 bases, and the junction held 8 bases outside the gene matches. Germline assignment: CDR1 SEHNR and CDR2 FQNEAQ (reference sequence). The CDR3 length is 15 residues. The CDR3 sequence: CASSWGTGGAYEQYF. The CDR3 DNA reads as TGTGCCAGCAGCTGGGGAACAGGGGGCGCTTACGAGCAGTACTTC.

In nucleotides, the CDR3 is TGTGCCATCAGTGAGTCCGGTACAGGTTTGGGAGGCTACACCTTC. Amino acid sequence: CAISESGTGLGGYTF. This chain uses TRBV10-3 with TRBJ1-2, with D possibly TRBD1 on 5 matching bases. The germline gives CDR1 ENHRY, CDR2 SYGVKD. The CDR3 length is 15 residues. Trimming cost V 0 bases and J 8 bases, with 16 bases left between them.

The chain carries TRBV5-6 and TRBJ1-1; 7 bases align to TRBD1. V gave up 4 bases and J gave up 1 base; unmatched junction bases: 7. The germline V gene encodes CDR1 SGHDT and CDR2 YYEEEE. This CDR3 spans 15 amino acids. CDR3 protein: CASSDLGQSNTEAFF. CDR3 nucleotide sequence: TGTGCCAGCAGCGACTTGGGACAGTCGAACACTGAAGCTTTCTTT.

This clone was observed a handful of times. The genes are TRBV3-1 (or the pseudogene TRBV3-2) and TRBJ1-6; a possible D gene is TRBD1 (5 bases). Germline CDR1 is LGHDT and CDR2 is YNNKEL (reference sequence). The CDR3 has 15 residues. V was cut by 4 bases and J by 10 bases, with 17 bases left in between. The CDR3 DNA sequence: TGTGCCAGCAGCCCCCCCCTGGCGGGGGTATCACCCCTCCACTTT. Its translation is CASSPPLAGVSPLHF.

The rearrangement uses TRBV6-5 and TRBJ2-1; 14 bases are a match to TRBD2. The CDR3 length is 15 residues. Germline V gene data show CDR1 as MNHEY and CDR2 as SVGAGI. J gave up 8 bases and V 7 bases, and 7 bases lay outside the gene matches. In DNA, the CDR3 is TGTGCCAGCAACAGACCGGGACTAGCGGGGGATGAGCAGTTCTTC. Protein: CASNRPGLAGDEQFF.

A few counts support this clone. The V call is TRBV5-5, the J call TRBJ1-1, with D possibly TRBD1 on 5 matching bases. The CDR3 is 14 amino acids. The germline CDR1 and CDR2 sequences are SGHKS and YYEKEE (reference sequence). The V end lost 1 base, the J end lost 4 bases, and 11 bases lay between the germline ends. The CDR3 region is CASSLSGGGTEAFF. For the CDR3, the DNA is TGTGCCAGCAGCTTGTCCGGCGGGGGCACTGAAGCTTTCTTT.

The chain combines TRBV30 with TRBJ2-2; weak D call: TRBD1 (5 bases). The CDR3 runs 16 residues. Trimming removed 0 bases at V and 2 bases at J, with 13 bases between. Germline CDR1 GTSNPN, CDR2 SVGIG (reference sequence). The DNA of the CDR3 is TGTGCCTGGAGTGTTCTGCGACAGTTAAACACCGGGGAGCTGTTTTTT. This encodes CAWSVLRQLNTGELFF.

This chain links TRBV7-2 with TRBJ2-2, with D perhaps TRBD2 (6 bases). This CDR3 contains 17 residues. Trimming took off 5 bases at V and 1 base at J, with 17 bases between the two ends. From germline, CDR1 is SGHTA and CDR2 FQGNSA. The CDR3 sequence: CASSPFHGGRNTGELFF. In nucleotides, the CDR3 is TGTGCCAGCAGCCCCTTCCACGGGGGAAGGAACACCGGGGAGCTGTTTTTT.

This clone was seen more than once but under ten times. The chain is built from TRBV27 and TRBJ1-4; D perhaps matches TRBD1 (5 bases). V lost 0 bases and J 7 bases, leaving 12 bases between the germline ends. This CDR3 is built from 15 residues. The germline V gene has CDR1 MNHEY and CDR2 SMNVEV (reference sequence). Here the CDR3 DNA reads TGTGCCAGCAGTTTATCTGCAGGGTGGGGTGAAAAACTGTTTTTT. This codes for CASSLSAGWGEKLFF.

This clone has ten or more counts. The chain recombines TRBV30 with TRBJ1-6, with D possibly TRBD1 on 5 matching bases. The CDR3 length is 14 residues. V lost 3 bases and J 5 bases, leaving 11 bases between the germline ends. The germline CDR1 and CDR2 sequences are GTSNPN and SVGIG (reference sequence). The CDR3 protein is CAWRGQSNNSPLHF. The CDR3 DNA follows: TGTGCCTGGAGGGGGCAGTCAAATAATTCACCCCTCCACTTT. Filled out from reference TRBV30 and TRBJ1-6, the complete variable domain reads SQTIHQWPATLVQPVGSPLSLECTVEGTSNPNLYWYRQAAGRGLQLLFYSVGIGQISSEVPQNLSASRPQDRQFILSSKKLLLSDSGFYLCAWRGQSNNSPLHFGNGTRLTVT.

This chain joins TRBV3-1 (or the pseudogene TRBV3-2) and TRBJ2-7; 9 bases are a match to TRBD1. In germline, CDR1 is LGHDT, CDR2 YNNKEL (reference sequence). V shed 5 bases and J 5 bases; nucleotides not matched to a gene: 10. The CDR3 is made up of 15 amino acids. The CDR3 DNA sequence: TGTGCCAGCAGCAAAAACGGACAGGGGTGGAACGAGCAGTACTTC. Translation gives CASSKNGQGWNEQYF.

The chain recombines TRBV18 with TRBJ2-5; 8 nucleotides agree with TRBD1. This CDR3 region has 14 residues. V was pared by 6 bases and J by 7 bases, with 10 bases of the junction left unmatched. Germline CDR1 is KGHSH and CDR2 is LQKENI. The CDR3 reads CASSPGGGSGTQYF. In nucleotides, the CDR3 is TGTGCCAGCTCTCCAGGGGGCGGCTCGGGGACCCAGTACTTC.

This chain links TRBV30 with TRBJ1-2; 7 bases align to TRBD1. CDR1 is GTSNPN, CDR2 SVGIG, per germline (reference sequence). The CDR3 has 14 amino acids. V shed 5 bases and J 7 bases; nucleotides not matched to a gene: 13. The CDR3 nucleotides read TGTGCCTGGCAAAGGGCCGACAGGGAGGCTGGCTACACCTTC. It translates to CAWQRADREAGYTF.

In its sample, this clone was seen once. The gene calls are TRBV14 and TRBJ1-1; TRBD1 is a possible D gene (5 bases). V lost 7 bases to trimming and J lost 6 bases, with 18 bases between them. Germline loops: CDR1 SGHDN, CDR2 FVKESK. The CDR3 is 14 amino acids. The CDR3 DNA reads TGTGCCAGCAAAGGCGACTTAGGAGGGGCTGAAGCTTTCTTT. It codes for CASKGDLGGAEAFF.

The V and J genes are TRBV5-6 and TRBJ2-2; TRBD2 matches at 9 bases. V lost 1 base, J lost 4 bases, and 5 bases stayed unmatched. CDR1 is SGHDT, CDR2 YYEEEE, per germline. This CDR3 has 16 amino acids. The CDR3 reads CASSLRRGGLTGELFF. CDR3 sequence (DNA): TGTGCCAGCAGCTTGAGGCGGGGGGGCCTCACCGGGGAGCTGTTTTTT.

For the CDR3, the DNA is TGTGCCAGTAGTAGGGACAGGGTACCCAATCAGCCCCAGCATTTT. Translating it yields CASSRDRVPNQPQHF. The rearrangement uses TRBV19 and TRBJ1-5, with 9 bases matching TRBD1. CDR1 is LNHDA and CDR2 is SQIVND in the germline V gene (reference sequence). CDR3 length: 15 residues. V lost 4 bases to trimming and J lost 3 bases; unmatched junction nucleotides: 4.

The genes are TRBV2 and TRBJ1-4; 9 bases align to TRBD1. The V gene end was trimmed by 5 bases and the J gene end by 5 bases; junction bases not matched to a gene: 6. The germline CDR1 and CDR2 sequences are SNHLY and FYNNEI. This CDR3 region has 15 residues. The DNA for the CDR3 is TGTGCCAGCAGTCTACAGGGGGCGTTCAATGAAAAACTGTTTTTT. Translation gives CASSLQGAFNEKLFF.

This chain connects TRBV11-2 to TRBJ1-2, with 9 bases that match TRBD1. This CDR3 comprises 14 residues. Losses at the gene ends were 5 bases for V and 6 bases for J; bases not matched to a gene: 7. Germline CDR1 is SGHAT and CDR2 is FQNNGV. CDR3 DNA sequence: TGTGCCAGCAGCCGTTGGGACAGGGCAGATGGCTACACCTTC. This codes for CASSRWDRADGYTF.

A few counts support this clone. The chain carries TRBV4-3 and TRBJ2-7, with 7 positions matching TRBD1. The CDR3 length is 15 residues. CDR1 is LGHNA and CDR2 is YSLEER in the germline V gene. The junction had 4 bases not matched to a gene; V was cut back by 0 bases and J by 2 bases. CDR3 protein: CASSQDWDRTYEQYF. In DNA, the CDR3 is TGCGCCAGCAGCCAAGATTGGGACAGAACCTACGAGCAGTACTTC.

This sequence joins TRBV11-3 and TRBJ2-2; TRBD1 matches 9 bases. The germline gives CDR1 SGHNT, CDR2 YENEEA. The V gene end was trimmed by 5 bases and the J gene end by 1 base; junction bases not matched to a gene: 2. The CDR3 is 15 residues long. The CDR3 is CASSPGQGNTGELFF. The CDR3 DNA reads as TGTGCCAGCAGCCCGGGACAGGGGAACACCGGGGAGCTGTTTTTT. Combining the CDR3 with reference TRBV11-3 and TRBJ2-2 gives the whole variable domain EAGVVQSPRYKIIEKKQPVAFWCNPISGHNTLYWYLQNLGQGPELLIRYENEEAVDDSQLPKDRFSAERLKGVDSTLKIQPAELGDSAVYLCASSPGQGNTGELFFGEGSRLTVL.

The V and J genes are TRBV12-5 and TRBJ2-1; 8 bases are a match to TRBD1. The CDR3 has 15 residues. Unmatched junction bases numbered 11, after V lost 5 bases and J lost 8 bases. Per the germline V gene, CDR1 is LGHNT and CDR2 is FRNRAP. The CDR3 DNA follows: TGTGCTAGTGGTCCCGGACAGGGTCGCCGCGATGAGCAGTTCTTC. Translation gives CASGPGQGRRDEQFF.